This T cell receptor (beta chain) was observed in a study of blood T cell repertoires in COVID-19. The overall study: Italy, Spain and the United States were the sources of the convalescent and acute COVID-19 samples.

This clone was seen only once. The germline gives CDR1 SGHAT, CDR2 FQNNGV. With 5 bases clipped from V and 8 bases from J, the junction kept 17 bases outside the gene matches. The CDR3 has 16 amino acids. Per the original data handling: Estimates of nucleated cell counts were drawn from the amplification of reference gene primers. Some clones are missing from TCRdb's copy, which holds only in-frame ones; the method was immunoSEQ multiplex PCR. V, J and clone size are taken as reported in that table, and D and trimming were inferred from the DNA itself. The data contain approximately 170,000 clones, more than 75% of them singletons.

This TCR derives from a woman older than 75 with COVID-19, enrolled during active disease. The specimen was peripheral blood. The genes are TRBV11-2 and TRBJ1-2, with 7 bases aligning to TRBD1. CDR3 sequence reads: CASSISSIDRVGGYTF. The CDR3 region has the DNA TGTGCCAGCAGCATTAGTAGTATTGACAGGGTAGGCGGCTACACCTTC. Supplemented by reference TRBV11-2 and TRBJ1-2, the full variable domain reads EAGVAQSPRYKIIEKRQSVAFWCNPISGHATLYWYQQILGQGPKLLIQFQNNGVVDDSQLPKDRFSAERLKGVDSTLKIQPAKLEDSAVYLCASSISSIDRVGGYTFGSGTRLTVV.